This T cell receptor (beta chain) was captured in a study of T cells after yellow fever vaccination. CDR3 length: 15 amino acids. Germline V lookup: CDR1 MNHEY, CDR2 SVGAGI. The V end was cut by 4 bases, the J end by 0 bases, with 12 bases between. Study conclusions and caveats: Day 0 sorted memory subsets lacked detectable levels of almost all vaccine-responding clonotypes.

This clonotype has at least ten counts. From the 5' RACE reads, TCRdb called clonotypes with MiXCR, one entry per CDR3 protein. Among more than 45,000 distinct CDR3 sequences listed, 5.5% to 6% were seen once. The chain recombines TRBV6-5 with TRBJ1-2; D gene uncertain. The source is a man aged 18 to 29 who received the YFV17D yellow fever vaccine. The sequences come from PBMCs, either bulk or a sorted T-cell subset (CD4+, CD8+, memory, or dextramer-sorted; not recorded which), collected on the day of the yellow fever booster vaccination. This CDR3 is CASSSPRQANYGYTF. CDR3 nucleotides: TGTGCCAGCAGTTCGCCCCGGCAAGCTAACTATGGCTACACCTTC.